The 18 T cell receptor beta chains reported below all come from one sample, sequenced in a study of tumor-infiltrating lymphocytes in primary liver carcinoma. RNA and DNA were co-extracted from approximately 20-30 mg of unsorted bulk tissue. TCR beta cDNA was prepared out of roughly 520 ng total RNA by means of a constant-region primer. Library construction for TCR beta comprised three nested multiplex PCR rounds performed with slightly modified ARM-PCR. PCR rounds one and two used TRBV1-TRBV30 forward primers with a C-beta reverse primer for about 11 cycles each. TCRdb re-analysed the multiplex PCR reads in MiXCR, keeping a single row per CDR3 protein. The top ten hold about 35% of the sample, which has tens of thousands of distinct CDR3 sequences, 60% to 80% seen once. The sequencing sample was made of tumor-adjacent normal liver tissue. These receptors came from a man in his forties with primary liver carcinoma and hepatitis B virus infection.

Remarks on this clonotype: A junction boundary mismatches the germline segment, possibly from a read error. The V gene is TRBV5-5, the J gene TRBJ1-1; no clear D gene. The CDR3 totals 15 residues. Germline CDR1 reads SGHKS; CDR2 reads YYEKEE (reference sequence). The CDR3 is CARSREGERYTEALF. The DNA of the CDR3 is TGTGCCAGAAGCCGTGAGGGTGAGCGGTACACTGAAGCTCTCTTT.

This clonotype was found a few times. Given a much more abundant clone one base away, this may be a read error. The chain employs TRBV30 and TRBJ2-7, with D unresolved. Germline V gene data show CDR1 as GTSNPN and CDR2 as SVGIG (reference sequence). CDR3 length: 12 amino acids. CDR3 sequence (DNA): TGTGTCTGGAATAAGGAAACGTACGAGCAGTACTTC. It specifies CVWNKETYEQYF.

In its sample, this clonotype was seen a few times. Just one base apart from a much larger clone, this may be a read error. The V call is TRBV19, the J call TRBJ2-1, with 7 positions matching TRBD1. The V gene end was trimmed by 5 bases and the J gene end by 9 bases; junction bases not matched to a gene: 13. The CDR3 contains 15 residues. Looked up from germline, CDR1 is LNHDA and CDR2 is SQIVND (reference sequence). The CDR3 here is CASSVIEGATSEQFF. CDR3 nucleotide sequence: TGTGCCAGTAGTGTTATAGAGGGGGCCACTAGTGAGCAGTTCTTC. Full variable domain (remainder filled in from reference TRBV19 and TRBJ2-1): DGGITQSPKYLFRKEGQNVTLSCEQNLNHDAMYWYRQDPGQGLRLIYYSQIVNDFQKGDIAEGYSVSREKKESFPLTVTSAQKNPTAFYLCASSVIEGATSEQFFGPGTRLTVL.

With regard to this clonotype: At one end, the junction sequence differs from germline, possibly due to a read error. The J gene is TRBJ2-1, the V gene TRBV12-3 or TRBV12-4; D could derive from TRBD1 or TRBD2 (6 bases each). This CDR3 is built from 15 residues. CDR3 in DNA: TGTGCCAGCAGTTCACTGGGGGGCCTCTACAATGGGCAGTTCTTC. Translated: CASSSLGGLYNGQFF.

As to this clonotype: Compared with germline, one end of the junction differs, possibly owing to a read error. The chain uses TRBV11-2 and TRBJ2-7; no firm D call. This CDR3 spans 15 amino acids. Germline V lookup: CDR1 SGHAT, CDR2 FQNNGV. The CDR3: CASNPRISSSYERYF. In DNA, the CDR3 is TGTGCCAGCAACCCCCGGATTAGCTCCTCCTACGAGCGGTACTTC.

This clonotype came up once. At one end the junction does not follow the germline gene, possibly because of a read error. The V call is TRBV28, the J call TRBJ2-3; either TRBD1 or TRBD2 may supply D (5 bases each). CDR1 MDHEN and CDR2 SYDVKM come from the germline V gene. This CDR3 comprises 17 residues. The CDR3 protein is CTSSLFFSRGGGVTQYF. CDR3 bases: TGTACCAGCAGTTTATTTTTCTCTAGGGGTGGAGGCGTTACGCAGTATTTT.

Comments on this clonotype: One end of the junction fails to match germline, which may point to a read error. The chain's CDR3 is CASSSNLQGRRYNEQFF. The CDR3 nucleotides are TGCGCCAGCAGCTCGAACCTACAGGGGCGGAGGTACAATGAGCAGTTCTTC. The chain employs TRBV5-6 and TRBJ2-1, with 7 bases aligning to TRBD1. Germline CDR1 and CDR2: SGHDT and YYEEEE. CDR3 size: 17 residues.

With respect to this clonotype: An end of the junction does not agree with germline; a read error may underlie this. The V and J genes are TRBV29-1 and TRBJ2-7; D is perhaps TRBD1 or TRBD2 (5 bases each). This CDR3 is built from 16 residues. Germline CDR1 is SQVTM and CDR2 is ANQGSEA. CDR3 sequence reads: CSAMTSGTGTPYELYF. In DNA, the CDR3 is TGCAGCGCCATGACGTCTGGGACCGGTACTCCCTATGAGCTGTACTTC.

Regarding this clonotype: The junction and the germline gene differ at one end; a read error may be behind it. This chain joins TRBV12-3 or TRBV12-4 and TRBJ2-1; D is perhaps TRBD2 (5 bases). This CDR3 has 16 residues. CDR3 in DNA: TGTGCCAACAGTGGGCCCCTGCGGGCCCCTCCGGATGAGCAGTTCTTC. It codes for CANSGPLRAPPDEQFF.

In this sample, this clonotype turned up many times. This rearrangement joins TRBV13 to TRBJ1-1; possible D gene TRBD1, 6 bases. CDR1 and CDR2 (germline): PRHDT, FYEKMQ (reference sequence). The germline V and J ends were trimmed by 8 bases and 6 bases, with 16 bases remaining between them. This CDR3 is built from 13 residues. The CDR3 coding sequence is TGTGCCAGCCGCTCAGGGGTTTCCCCTGAAGCTTTCTTT. Residues: CASRSGVSPEAFF.

This clonotype was counted a few times. The chain is built from TRBV6-2 or TRBV6-3 and TRBJ2-7; no clear D. V lost 11 bases, J lost 4 bases, and 21 bases lay in between. Germline V gene data show CDR1 as MNHEY and CDR2 as SVGEGT. The length of the CDR3 is 14 residues. The CDR3 loop reads CARNDAKGRYEQYV. CDR3 nucleotides: TGTGCCCGCAACGACGCCAAGGGAAGGTACGAGCAGTACGTC.

The J gene is TRBJ2-1, the V gene TRBV14, with TRBD1 identical over 7 bases. J was trimmed by 16 bases and V by 3 bases; bases with no gene match: 15. There are 14 residues in the CDR3. Germline CDR1 reads SGHDN; CDR2 reads FVKESK. CDR3 loop: CASSHGRASRGHFF. In DNA, the CDR3 is TGTGCCAGCAGCCATGGAAGGGCGTCGAGGGGGCACTTCTTC. The full variable domain, completed using reference TRBV14 and TRBJ2-1, is EAGVTQFPSHSVIEKGQTVTLRCDPISGHDNLYWYRRVMGKEIKFLLHFVKESKQDESGMPNNRFLAERTGGTYSTLKVQPAELEDSGVYFCASSHGRASRGHFFGPGTRLTVL.

V usage is TRBV6-1 and J usage is TRBJ2-4, with 8 nucleotides matching TRBD1. Germline values: CDR1 MNHNS, CDR2 SASEGT. J gave up 4 bases and V 0 bases, and 17 bases lay outside the gene matches. This CDR3 region has 20 residues. CDR3 amino acids: CASSEALEYVGQGVKNIQYF. CDR3 nucleotide sequence: TGTGCCAGCAGTGAAGCACTTGAATACGTCGGACAGGGTGTAAAAAACATTCAGTACTTC.

The table lists this clonotype with a few counts. The genes are TRBV9 and TRBJ2-1, with D perhaps TRBD2 (6 bases). Germline CDR1 reads SGDLS; CDR2 reads YYNGEE. The CDR3 covers 14 residues. The germline V and J ends were trimmed by 4 bases and 5 bases, with 13 bases remaining between them. CDR3 protein: CASSHGRDNNEQFF. In nucleotides, the CDR3 is TGTGCCAGCAGCCATGGGCGGGATAACAATGAGCAGTTCTTC.

CDR3 amino acids: CASSYGLAGDTDTQHF. CDR3 coding DNA: TGTGCCAGCAGCTACGGACTAGCGGGCGACACAGATACGCAGCATTTT. This chain links TRBV7-8 with TRBJ2-3; D is unresolved. The DNA end favors TRBJ1-5, so the J call may be wrong. This CDR3 spans 16 amino acids. Looked up from germline, CDR1 is SGHVS and CDR2 is FQNEAQ.

Points on this clonotype: At one of its ends the junction is not consistent with the germline gene, which may arise from a read error. The chain combines TRBV12-3 or TRBV12-4 with TRBJ1-5, with D unresolved. This CDR3 comprises 14 residues. Here the CDR3 reads CASSLGSTFLPQHF. CDR3 bases: TGTGCCAGCAGTTTGGGGTCAACTTTTTTGCCCCAGCATTTC.

As for this clonotype: The CDR3 end shows no conserved phenylalanine or tryptophan, and so a read error is likely. The chain carries TRBV6-5 and TRBJ2-3; D gene uncertain. This CDR3 contains 13 residues. The ends were cut back, 5 bases at V and 2 bases at J, with 8 bases in the middle. Germline V gene data show CDR1 as MNHEY and CDR2 as SVGAGI. The CDR3 reads CASSLQITDTQYP. DNA for the CDR3: TGTGCCAGCAGTCTCCAGATCACAGATACGCAGTATCCT.

A note on this clonotype: It is likely a read error, because the conserved phenylalanine at the end of the CDR3 is missing. J is TRBJ2-7 and V is TRBV6-1, with D tentatively TRBD1 or TRBD2 (5 bases each). The CDR3 consists of 15 residues. The V and J ends lost 4 bases and 0 bases respectively, with 13 bases between them. Germline V lookup: CDR1 MNHNS, CDR2 SASEGT. CDR3 residues: CASSVGTAGSYEQYY. CDR3 nucleotides: TGTGCCAGCAGTGTTGGGACGGCGGGCTCCTACGAGCAGTACTAC.